This T cell receptor (beta chain) emerged from a study of human T cells and chemical hapten exposure. Regarding time point: patch test 3, about 24 weeks after DPC sensitization. The treatment here: therapeutic diphenylcyclopropenone sensitization with weekly scalp DPC. Ahead of each patch test application, blood was drawn. In the authors' workflow: Per-sample TCR counts ranged from 23,224 to 690,600, median around 96,000. MiXCR, applied by TCRdb to the RACE reads, yields one record per CDR3 protein. What appears here as the V and J calls and clone size reflects TCRdb's work, not the paper's. The sample has fewer than 80,000 distinct CDR3 sequences, more than 9.5% seen once. This clonotype was seen a few times. Its antigen is not known. General study points: Controls formed significantly fewer large CDR3 similarity clusters than expanded TCRs did. The study found that PT1 expanded TCR counts correlated positively with patch test score.

Sequences were derived from whole blood, sampled in connection with sensitization to the hapten diphenylcyclopropenone (DPC). This TCR came from a woman aged 25 to 39 with alopecia areata. Some clones in this sample may be carry-over from other donors' samples.

CDR3 protein: CASSLTILAGAPENTGELFF. The DNA for the CDR3 is TGTGCCAGCAGCCTTACTATACTAGCGGGGGCCCCAGAGAACACCGGGGAGCTGTTTTTT. V and J are TRBV7-9 and TRBJ2-2, with 11 bases fitting TRBD2. This CDR3 region has 20 residues. The V gene end was trimmed by 5 bases and the J gene end by 1 base; junction bases not matched to a gene: 15. Germline values: CDR1 SEHNR, CDR2 FQNEAQ (reference sequence).